The 18 T cell receptor beta chains below all came from one sample that was sequenced in a study of T cells in Graves' hyperthyroidism and ophthalmopathy. Amplified TCR beta CDR3 regions derived from RNA transcripts. In the first-round RT-PCR of the TCR CDR3, the HTBI primer set was used. TCRdb independently ran MiXCR on the multiplex PCR reads; one entry per CDR3 protein. The repertoire consists of about 98,000 distinct CDR3 sequences, with approximately 40% occurring once and the leading ten covering 10%. The sample comprised peripheral blood or thyroid tissue (not recorded which). These receptors all stem from a woman aged 30 to 39 with Graves' hyperthyroidism.

This clonotype came up many times. The chain couples TRBV2 to TRBJ2-7, with D hard to call. The length of the CDR3 is 13 residues. Germline assignment: CDR1 SNHLY and CDR2 FYNNEI. V lost 5 bases to trimming and J lost 4 bases, with 12 bases between them. CDR3 sequence (DNA): TGTGCCAGCAGTTACGATGCCCGTTACGAGCAGTACTTC. It yields the protein CASSYDARYEQYF.

This clonotype has at least ten counts. CDR3 nucleotides: TGTGCCAGCAGTCCCGGGACTAGAGTTACAGATACGCAGTATTTT. Translating it yields CASSPGTRVTDTQYF. The V gene is TRBV12-3 or TRBV12-4, the J gene TRBJ2-3, with 8 bases that match TRBD2. V was pared by 5 bases and J by 3 bases, with 7 bases of the junction left unmatched. The CDR3 is made up of 15 amino acids.

For this clonotype: A junction boundary mismatches the germline segment, possibly from a read error. The V and J genes are TRBV9 and TRBJ2-7, with 13 bases matching TRBD2. Germline values: CDR1 SGDLS, CDR2 YYNGEE. There are 18 residues in the CDR3. Written as DNA, the CDR3 is TGTGCCAGCAGTGAAGGACTAGCGGGAGCCTTAGGGTCCTACGAGCGGTACTTC. This codes for CASSEGLAGALGSYERYF.

This clonotype was detected ten times or more. This chain links TRBV7-6 with TRBJ1-5, with 10 positions matching TRBD1. V gave up 4 bases and J gave up 6 bases; unmatched junction bases: 3. The CDR3 is 14 amino acids. Germline CDR1 SGHVS, CDR2 FNYEAQ. DNA of the CDR3: TGTGCCAGCAGCTCAGGACAGGGGGTTCAGCCCCAGCATTTT. It is translated as CASSSGQGVQPQHF.

This clonotype turned up a few times. The rearrangement joins TRBV7-9 to TRBJ2-1; D uncertain. The CDR3 consists of 12 residues. Trimming took off 1 base at V and 7 bases at J, with 5 bases between the two ends. Germline loops: CDR1 SEHNR, CDR2 FQNEAQ (reference sequence). The CDR3: CASSLGVNEQFF. The DNA of the CDR3 is TGTGCCAGCAGCTTAGGGGTGAATGAGCAGTTCTTC.

Ten or more counts support this clonotype. The rearrangement links TRBV27 to TRBJ1-6; 7 bases match TRBD1. V lost 6 bases and J lost 4; bases outside the gene matches: 9. This CDR3 is 16 amino acids long. Germline CDR1 reads MNHEY; CDR2 reads SMNVEV (reference sequence). The DNA for the CDR3 is TGTGCCAGCAGGGAGCAACAGGGGACGTATAATTCACCCCTCCACTTT. Translation: CASREQQGTYNSPLHF.

This clonotype appeared once. The genes are TRBV12-3 or TRBV12-4 and TRBJ2-5; D is undetermined. Trimming removed 6 bases from V and 3 bases from J, with 11 bases in between. This CDR3 spans 13 amino acids. In DNA form, the CDR3 reads TGTGCCAGCAGGACCCGGCCAAAAGAGACCCAGTACTTC. Translated: CASRTRPKETQYF.

This clonotype showed up many times. The rearrangement uses TRBV6-1 and TRBJ1-1; D call uncertain. Trimming removed 7 bases from V and 3 bases from J, with 12 bases in between. Germline CDR1 MNHNS, CDR2 SASEGT. The length of the CDR3 is 13 residues. The CDR3 loop is CASIQTWDTEAFF. CDR3 nucleotides: TGTGCCAGCATTCAGACTTGGGACACTGAAGCTTTCTTT.

This clonotype was seen at least ten times. V and J are TRBV6-5 and TRBJ1-6; D remains ambiguous. Trimming cost V 1 base and J 7 bases, with 17 bases left between them. This CDR3 region has 17 residues. CDR1 is MNHEY, CDR2 SVGAGI, per germline. CDR3: CASSYLGISSRNSPLHF. The CDR3 coding sequence is TGTGCCAGCAGTTACTTAGGGATCTCATCCCGAAATTCACCCCTCCACTTT.

This clonotype was counted a single time. The junction and the germline gene differ at one end; a read error may be behind it. This chain joins TRBV5-1 and TRBJ2-5, with TRBD1 matching 7 bases. The length of the CDR3 is 14 residues. Germline values: CDR1 SGHRS, CDR2 YFSETQ. This CDR3 is CASSLVTGMEAQYF. The CDR3 region has the DNA TGCGCCAGCAGTTTGGTGACAGGGATGGAGGCCCAGTACTTC.

The V and J genes are TRBV14 and TRBJ2-7; the D gene could be TRBD1 or TRBD2 (5 bases each). Trimming cost V 6 bases and J 4 bases, with 13 bases left between them. Germline lookup yields CDR1 SGHDN and CDR2 FVKESK. This CDR3 contains 13 residues. Written as DNA, the CDR3 is TGTGCCAGCAGGTCGAGGGGAGAATACGAGCAGTACTTC. Amino acids: CASRSRGEYEQYF.

This clonotype came up many times. V gene TRBV11-2 combines with J gene TRBJ1-2, with 8 bases lining up with TRBD1. The V gene's germline CDR1 is SGHAT and CDR2 FQNNGV. CDR3 length: 17 residues. V lost 5 bases and J lost 7; bases outside the gene matches: 18. CDR3 protein: CASSPSAGGLETSGYTF. CDR3 DNA: TGTGCCAGCAGCCCGTCGGCAGGGGGCTTAGAGACGAGTGGCTACACCTTC.

V gene TRBV5-4 combines with J gene TRBJ1-6; D is perhaps TRBD1 (5 bases). The germline V gene encodes CDR1 SGHNT and CDR2 YYREEE (reference sequence). The CDR3 totals 13 residues. V was clipped by 5 bases and J by 8 bases, with 11 bases between them. CDR3 region: CASSLGGYSPLHF. The CDR3 DNA reads as TGTGCCAGCAGTCTGGGGGGATATTCACCCCTCCACTTT.

About this clonotype: The junction differs from germline at one of its ends, possibly a read error. V gene TRBV10-2 combines with J gene TRBJ1-6; no definite D call. The CDR3 length is 16 residues. In germline, CDR1 is WSHSY, CDR2 SAAADI. The chain's CDR3 is CASSESWAARDSPLHF. CDR3 sequence (DNA): TGCGCCAGCAGTGAGTCTTGGGCAGCAAGGGATTCACCTCTCCACTTT.

This chain uses TRBV10-3 with TRBJ1-5; 8 positions agree with TRBD1. Unmatched junction bases numbered 12, after V lost 6 bases and J lost 14 bases. Germline V gene sequence: CDR1 ENHRY, CDR2 SYGVKD. The CDR3 loop spans 13 amino acids. The DNA for the CDR3 is TGTGCCATCAGAAGCAGGGGGCTTACCATCGAGCATTTT. This codes for CAIRSRGLTIEHF.

This clonotype is classed as medium-sized. The rearrangement links TRBV20-1 to TRBJ2-5; D remains unclear. The CDR3 contains 12 residues. CDR1 is DFQATT, CDR2 SNEGSKA, per germline (reference sequence). V lost 2 bases and J lost 4, with 8 bases in between. The CDR3 is CSARSEAETQYF. CDR3 nucleotide sequence: TGCAGTGCTAGATCCGAGGCAGAGACCCAGTACTTC.

This clonotype was found many times. This chain uses TRBV2 with TRBJ2-2; D ambiguous. The germline CDR1 and CDR2 sequences are SNHLY and FYNNEI. Trimming took off 5 bases at V and 4 bases at J, with 11 bases between the two ends. The CDR3 extends over 14 amino acids. The CDR3 reads CASSTFTSTGELFF. Here the CDR3 DNA reads TGTGCCAGCAGTACCTTTACAAGCACCGGGGAGCTGTTTTTT. Together with reference TRBV2 and TRBJ2-2, the CDR3 gives the full variable domain: EPEVTQTPSHQVTQMGQEVILRCVPISNHLYFYWYRQILGQKVEFLVSFYNNEISEKSEIFDDQFSVERPDGSNFTLKIRSTKLEDSAMYFCASSTFTSTGELFFGEGSRLTVL.

This clonotype was seen ten or more times. The chain employs TRBV7-9 and TRBJ2-3; 7 bases agree with TRBD2. Unmatched junction bases numbered 11, after V lost 7 bases and J lost 13 bases. The germline CDR1 and CDR2 sequences are SEHNR and FQNEAQ (reference sequence). This CDR3 has 12 amino acids. The CDR3, as DNA: TGTGCCAGCATCGGGGGAGGGCAAATCGAGTATTTT. As protein: CASIGGGQIEYF.